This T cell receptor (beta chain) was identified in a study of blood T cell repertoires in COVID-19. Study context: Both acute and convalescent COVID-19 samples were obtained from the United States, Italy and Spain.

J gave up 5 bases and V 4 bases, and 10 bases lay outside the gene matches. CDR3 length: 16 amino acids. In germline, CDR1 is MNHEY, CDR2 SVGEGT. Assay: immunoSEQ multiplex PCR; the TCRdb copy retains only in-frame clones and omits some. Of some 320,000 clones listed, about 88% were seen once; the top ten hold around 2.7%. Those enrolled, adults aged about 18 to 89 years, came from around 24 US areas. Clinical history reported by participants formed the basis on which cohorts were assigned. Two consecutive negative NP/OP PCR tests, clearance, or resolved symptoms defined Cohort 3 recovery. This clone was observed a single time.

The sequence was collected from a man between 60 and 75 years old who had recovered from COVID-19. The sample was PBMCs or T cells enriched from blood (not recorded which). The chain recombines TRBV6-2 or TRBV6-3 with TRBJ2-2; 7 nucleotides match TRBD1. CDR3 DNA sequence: TGTGCCAGCAGTTTTTGGCAGGGGGTACCAACCGGGGAGCTGTTTTTT. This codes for CASSFWQGVPTGELFF.